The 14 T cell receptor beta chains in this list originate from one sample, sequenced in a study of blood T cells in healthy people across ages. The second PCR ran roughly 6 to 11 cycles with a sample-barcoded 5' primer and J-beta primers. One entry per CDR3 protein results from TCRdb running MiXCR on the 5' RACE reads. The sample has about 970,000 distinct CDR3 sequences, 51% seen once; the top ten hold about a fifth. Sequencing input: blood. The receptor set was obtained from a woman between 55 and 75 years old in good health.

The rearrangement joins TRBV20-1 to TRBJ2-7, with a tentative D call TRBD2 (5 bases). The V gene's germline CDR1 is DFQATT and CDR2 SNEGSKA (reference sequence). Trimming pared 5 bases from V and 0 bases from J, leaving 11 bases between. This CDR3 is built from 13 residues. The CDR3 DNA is TGCAGTGCTGAACGTGGGAGCTCCTACGAGCAGTACTTC. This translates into CSAERGSSYEQYF.

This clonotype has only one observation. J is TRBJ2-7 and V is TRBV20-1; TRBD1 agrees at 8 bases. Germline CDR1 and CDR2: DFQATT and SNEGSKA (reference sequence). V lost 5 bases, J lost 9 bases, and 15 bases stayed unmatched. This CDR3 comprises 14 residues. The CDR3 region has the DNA TGCAGTGCTCTGAGGACAGGGACAAAGAGTCCGCAGTACTTC. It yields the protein CSALRTGTKSPQYF.

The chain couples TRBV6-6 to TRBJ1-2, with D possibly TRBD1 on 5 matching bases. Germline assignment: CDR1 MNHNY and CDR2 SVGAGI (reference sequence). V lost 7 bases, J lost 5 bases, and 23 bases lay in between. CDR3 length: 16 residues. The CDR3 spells CASIPRRDLGLYGYTF. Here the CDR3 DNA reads TGTGCCAGCATCCCGCGGAGGGACCTTGGACTTTATGGCTACACCTTC.

For the CDR3, the DNA is TGTGCCAGCAGAAGACAGGGTGCCCCTTACGAGCAGTACTTC. Translated: CASRRQGAPYEQYF. The chain recombines TRBV28 with TRBJ2-7; 7 bases match TRBD1. The length of the CDR3 is 14 residues. V shed 6 bases and J 4 bases; nucleotides not matched to a gene: 9. CDR1 and CDR2 from the germline V gene are MDHEN and SYDVKM.

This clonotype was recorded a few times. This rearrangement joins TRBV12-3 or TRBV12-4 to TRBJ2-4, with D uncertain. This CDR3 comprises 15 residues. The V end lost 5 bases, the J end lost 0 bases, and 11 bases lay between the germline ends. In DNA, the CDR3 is TGTGCCAGCAGTCGAGATGCCCTAGCCAAAAACATTCAGTACTTC. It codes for CASSRDALAKNIQYF.

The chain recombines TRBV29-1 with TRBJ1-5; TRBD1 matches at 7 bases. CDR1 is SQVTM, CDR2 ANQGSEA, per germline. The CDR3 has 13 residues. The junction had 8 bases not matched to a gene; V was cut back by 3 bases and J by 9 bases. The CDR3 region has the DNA TGCAGCGTTGAGGTCACAGGGGAGGGGCCCCAGCATTTT. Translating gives CSVEVTGEGPQHF.

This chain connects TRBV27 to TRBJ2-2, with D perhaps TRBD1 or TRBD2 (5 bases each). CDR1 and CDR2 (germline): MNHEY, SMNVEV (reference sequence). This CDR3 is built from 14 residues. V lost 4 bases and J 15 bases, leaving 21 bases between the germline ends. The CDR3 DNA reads TGTGCCAGCAGTTACGGGGACGGGATGGGGGTGGTGTTTTTT. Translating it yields CASSYGDGMGVVFF.

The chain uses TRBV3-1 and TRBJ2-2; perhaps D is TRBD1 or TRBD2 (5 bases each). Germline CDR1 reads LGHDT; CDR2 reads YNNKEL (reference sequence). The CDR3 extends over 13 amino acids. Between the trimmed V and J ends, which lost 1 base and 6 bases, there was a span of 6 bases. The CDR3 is CASSQGGAGELFF. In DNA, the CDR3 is TGTGCCAGCAGCCAAGGAGGGGCCGGGGAGCTGTTTTTT.

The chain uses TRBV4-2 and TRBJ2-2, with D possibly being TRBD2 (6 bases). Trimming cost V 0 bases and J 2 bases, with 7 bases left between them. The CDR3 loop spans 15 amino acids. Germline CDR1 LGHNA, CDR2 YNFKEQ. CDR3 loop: CASSQDSGNTGELFF. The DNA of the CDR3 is TGTGCCAGCAGCCAAGATAGCGGCAACACCGGGGAGCTGTTTTTT.

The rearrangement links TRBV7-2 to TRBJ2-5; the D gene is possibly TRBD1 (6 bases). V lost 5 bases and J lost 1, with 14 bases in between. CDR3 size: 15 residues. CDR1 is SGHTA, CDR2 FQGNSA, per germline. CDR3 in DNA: TGTGCCAGCAGCGAAGGACAGAGTAGCCAAGAGACCCAGTACTTC. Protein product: CASSEGQSSQETQYF.

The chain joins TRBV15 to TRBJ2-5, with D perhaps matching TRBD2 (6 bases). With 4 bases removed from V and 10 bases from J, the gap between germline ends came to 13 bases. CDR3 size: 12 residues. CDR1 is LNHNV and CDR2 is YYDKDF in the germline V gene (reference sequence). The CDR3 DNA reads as TGTGCCACCAGCATCGAGCGGGTACGCCAGTACTTC. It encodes CATSIERVRQYF.

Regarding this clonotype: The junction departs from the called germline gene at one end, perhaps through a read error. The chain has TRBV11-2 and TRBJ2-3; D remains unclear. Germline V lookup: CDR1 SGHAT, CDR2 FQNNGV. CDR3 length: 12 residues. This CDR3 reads CACSPQSDTQYF. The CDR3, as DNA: TGTGCCTGCAGTCCCCAATCGGATACGCAGTATTTT. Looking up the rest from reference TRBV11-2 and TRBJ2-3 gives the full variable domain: EAGVAQSPRYKIIEKRQSVAFWCNPISGHATLYWYQQILGQGPKLLIQFQNNGVVDDSQLPKDRFSAERLKGVDSTLKIQPAKLEDSAVYLCACSPQSDTQYFGPGTRLTVL.

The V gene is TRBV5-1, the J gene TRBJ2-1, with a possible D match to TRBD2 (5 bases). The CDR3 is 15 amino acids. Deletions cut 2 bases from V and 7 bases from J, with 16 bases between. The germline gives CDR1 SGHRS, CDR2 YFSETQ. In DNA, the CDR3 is TGCGCCAGCAGCTTCGATCTAGCTGGGATAAATGAGCAGTTCTTC. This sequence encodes CASSFDLAGINEQFF.

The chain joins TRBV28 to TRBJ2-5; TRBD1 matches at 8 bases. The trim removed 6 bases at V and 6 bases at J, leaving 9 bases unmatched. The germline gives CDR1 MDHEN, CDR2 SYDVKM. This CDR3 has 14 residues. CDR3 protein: CASSFRGRGKTQYF. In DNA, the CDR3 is TGTGCCAGCAGCTTCAGGGGGCGCGGAAAGACCCAGTACTTC.